The source of this T cell receptor (beta chain) is a study of CD8 T cells in Susac syndrome. Study details: Sequenced Susac syndrome patients included roughly six with active disease and roughly 8 who were in remission. Study-level results: By the study's own acknowledgment, its TCR sequencing and HLA analysis included relatively few individuals.

Turning to this clonotype: Its antigen is as yet unknown.

RNA amounts of about 0.45 to 1 ug underwent reverse transcription with random hexamers. The authors amplified TCR beta CDR3 across 54 Vbeta and 13 Jbeta using immunoSEQ multiplex PCR. TCRdb recomputed calls from the immunoSEQ multiplex PCR reads with MiXCR, one row per CDR3 protein. The data hold roughly 140,000 distinct CDR3 sequences, with approximately 95% observed a single time. This sequence originates from a human donor with Susac syndrome. The sample consisted of CD4+ T cells from PBMCs.

CDR3 in DNA: TGTGCTAGTGGTACCCAGTACGAGCAGTACTTC. Encoded protein: CASGTQYEQYF. The genes are TRBV12-5 and TRBJ2-7, with unresolved D. Germline V CDR1 and CDR2: LGHNT, FRNRAP. V lost 5 bases and J 4 bases, leaving 6 bases between the germline ends. The CDR3 totals 11 residues.